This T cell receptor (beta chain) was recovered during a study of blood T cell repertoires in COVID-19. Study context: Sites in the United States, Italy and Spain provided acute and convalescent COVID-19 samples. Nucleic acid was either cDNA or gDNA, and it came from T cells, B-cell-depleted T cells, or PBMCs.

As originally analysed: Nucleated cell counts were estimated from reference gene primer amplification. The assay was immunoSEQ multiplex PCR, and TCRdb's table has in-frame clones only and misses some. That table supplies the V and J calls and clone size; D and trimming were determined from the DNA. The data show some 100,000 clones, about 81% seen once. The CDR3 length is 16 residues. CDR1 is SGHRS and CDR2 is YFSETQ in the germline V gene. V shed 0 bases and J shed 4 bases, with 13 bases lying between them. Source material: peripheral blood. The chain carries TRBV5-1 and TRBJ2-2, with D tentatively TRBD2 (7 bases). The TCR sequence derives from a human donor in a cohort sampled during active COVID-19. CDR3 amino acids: CASSLVGGLATGELFF. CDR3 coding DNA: TGCGCCAGCAGCTTGGTGGGGGGGCTGGCCACCGGGGAGCTGTTTTTT.